A selection of T cell receptor beta chains follows, all from one sample in a study of T cell clones after liver transplantation. The repertoire was sequenced with immunoSEQ multiplex PCR; TCRdb's copy has only in-frame clones and lacks some. Of 98,000 or so clones in the sample, 82% were seen once. The sample was CD4+ T cells from blood, taken before liver transplant. All receptors come from a human donor who received a liver transplant. The CDR3 runs from the conserved cysteine through the conserved F or W. The D gene is left open where the match is weak. The size field is filled for only some rows; it gives once, few, many or a size class.

>TRBV19|-|-|TRBJ2-1
TGTGCCAGTAGTGGGGGAGCGGCTTCGAGCTCCTACAATGAGCAGTTCTTC
CASSGGAASSSYNEQFF
>TRBV6-5|-|-|TRBJ1-2
TGTGCCAGCAGTTACATGGGCAGCGCGAACTATGGCTACACCTTC
CASSYMGSANYGYTF
>TRBV5-4|once|TRBD2|TRBJ2-2
TGTGCCAGCAGCTTGGCTAGCGGGGGGACCGGGGAGCTGTTTTTT
CASSLASGGTGELFF
>TRBV5-6|once|-|TRBJ1-6
TGTGCCAGCAGCGTGGTTGGGGGACCCCTCCACTTT
CASSVVGGPLHF
>TRBV6-1|-|TRBD1|TRBJ1-4
TGTGCCAGCAGGGGCAGGGGGAATGAAAAACTGTTTTTT
CASRGRGNEKLFF
>TRBV7-9|-|-|TRBJ1-2
TGTGCCAGCAGCCCACAGACACCTCAGCCCTATGGCTACACCTTC
CASSPQTPQPYGYTF
>TRBV5-1|-|TRBD1|TRBJ2-3
TGCGCCAGCAGCTTGACAGGGGCGGTCACAGATACGCAGTATTTT
CASSLTGAVTDTQYF
>TRBV19|-|TRBD1|TRBJ1-2
TGTGCCAGTAGTATCGGGGACAGGGGGCTTAATGGCTACACCTTC
CASSIGDRGLNGYTF
>TRBV20-1|-|-|TRBJ1-1
TGCAGTGCTAAGGCGAACACTGAAGCTTTCTTT
CSAKANTEAFF
>TRBV13|once|-|TRBJ1-2
TGTGCCAGCACCCCCGCGTCAGGGGATGGATATGGCTACACCTTC
CASTPASGDGYGYTF
>TRBV10-1|-|-|TRBJ2-3
TGCGCCAGCAGTGAGTCGGCAGATACGCAGTATTTT
CASSESADTQYF
>TRBV19|-|TRBD1|TRBJ1-2
TGTGCCAGTAGGAGACAGGGCGCAAACTATGGCTACACCTTC
CASRRQGANYGYTF
>TRBV7-6|-|-|TRBJ2-3
TGTGCCGGCAGCCGAAGAGGAATCACAGATACGCAGTATTTT
CAGSRRGITDTQYF
>TRBV10-3|few|-|TRBJ1-2
TGTGCCATCAGTCAGACAACTAACTATGGCTACACCTTC
CAISQTTNYGYTF
>TRBV7-3|-|TRBD1|TRBJ1-3
TGTGCCAGCAGCTCTTTGGGACAGGGGTCCTCTGGAAACACCATATATTTT
CASSSLGQGSSGNTIYF
>TRBV18|-|-|TRBJ2-1
TGTGCCAGCTCAAAGGACAGAAATGAGCAGTTCTTC
CASSKDRNEQFF
>TRBV4-1|-|TRBD1|TRBJ1-1
TGCGCCAGCAGCCACCGGACAGGGGGCCTGTACACTGAAGCTTTCTTT
CASSHRTGGLYTEAFF
>TRBV2|-|-|TRBJ1-1
TGTGCCAGCAGCCCGAGCCGTTCAGGGATGGGCACTGAAGCTTTCTTT
CASSPSRSGMGTEAFF
>TRBV5-1|once|-|TRBJ2-5
TGCGCCAGCAGCTCAGGAGGGGTAAGAGAGACCCAGTACTTC
CASSSGGVRETQYF
>TRBV4-2|-|-|TRBJ1-5
TGTGCCAGCAGCCAAGATTGGGGGCGGGGGAATCAGCCCCAGCATTTT
CASSQDWGRGNQPQHF
>TRBV5-4|-|TRBD2|TRBJ2-3
TGTGCCAGCAGCTTGGAGCTAGCGGGGGGGCAGGGTTTGGATTTT
CASSLELAGGQGLDF
>TRBV12-5|-|-|TRBJ1-3
TGTGCTAGTGGACCCAGCTCTGGAAACACCATATATTTT
CASGPSSGNTIYF
>TRBV7-8|-|TRBD2|TRBJ2-1
TGTGCCAGCAGCTTCCCTAGCGGGGGGGTCGGTGAGCAGTTCTTC
CASSFPSGGVGEQFF
>TRBV19|-|TRBD2|TRBJ2-1
TGTGCCAGTCGAAAACTAGCGGGAGACTTTAATGAGCAGTTCTTC
CASRKLAGDFNEQFF
>TRBV19|-|TRBD1|TRBJ1-1
TGTGCCAGTAGTACAGACAGGGGGATGAACACTGAAGCTTTCTTT
CASSTDRGMNTEAFF
>TRBV7-3|-|TRBD2|TRBJ2-7
TGTGCCAGCAGCCCGTCGGGGGGCTACGAGCAGTACTTC
CASSPSGGYEQYF
>TRBV5-4|-|-|TRBJ2-5
TGTGCCAGCAGCTTGCAACAGGATGGGAGGGAGACCCAGTACTTC
CASSLQQDGRETQYF
>TRBV19|-|TRBD2|TRBJ2-1
TGTGCCAGTAGTCGTTCTAGCGGGAGGCCCCACAATGAGCAGTTCTTC
CASSRSSGRPHNEQFF
>TRBV6-6|-|-|TRBJ2-3
TGTGCCAGCAGTTACTCGATGGTGGAGGGCACAGATACGCAGTATTTT
CASSYSMVEGTDTQYF
>TRBV2|once|-|TRBJ1-1
TGTGCCAGCAGTGAAGTGCGTCCGGGGGGCACCTTGAACACTGAAGCTTTCTTT
CASSEVRPGGTLNTEAFF
>TRBV7-3|-|TRBD2|TRBJ2-1
TGTGCCAGCAGCCTAGCGGGGAGCTCCTACAATGAGCAGTTCTTC
CASSLAGSSYNEQFF
>TRBV7-2|-|-|TRBJ2-2
TGTGCCAGCAGCTTAGCAGCTCTAATGAACACCGGGGAGCTGTTTTTT
CASSLAALMNTGELFF
>TRBV27|-|TRBD2|TRBJ2-3
TGTGCCAGCAGTCCCTATAGCGGGAGCACAGATACGCAGTATTTT
CASSPYSGSTDTQYF
>TRBV19|-|-|TRBJ1-5
TGTGCCACCCTCGGACAGTTCCGAATAGCAATTCAGCCCCAGCATTTT
CATLGQFRIAIQPQHF
>TRBV25-1|-|TRBD2|TRBJ2-3
TGTGCCAGCAGTGAGGCGACTAGCGGGGGACCCTATACGCAGTATTTT
CASSEATSGGPYTQYF